The 5 T cell receptor beta chains below all came from one sample that was sequenced in a study of blood T cell repertoires in COVID-19 (dated by TCRdb to the early 2020s). Library construction relied on the immunoSEQ multiplex PCR assay. TCRdb's version of the immuneACCESS table is confined to in-frame rearrangements and falls short of the full clone set. An unresolved V gene accounts for under half of the shortfall where checked; the remainder is of unknown origin. Within this sample are under 120,000 clones, with around 79% of them counted one time only. Of the sample, 20% to 25% is held by the ten largest clones. The source material was peripheral blood. The receptors originated from an older man with active or convalescent COVID-19.

The chain joins TRBV7-6 to TRBJ2-3; possibly TRBD2 for D (6 bases). Looked up from germline, CDR1 is SGHVS and CDR2 is FNYEAQ. Between the trimmed V and J ends, which lost 3 bases and 0 bases, there was a span of 10 bases. The CDR3 runs 15 residues. The CDR3 sequence is CASSFRDSSTDTQYF. DNA of the CDR3: TGTGCCAGCAGCTTCCGGGACTCTAGCACAGATACGCAGTATTTT.

The rearrangement joins TRBV20-1 to TRBJ2-1; D is possibly TRBD2 (6 bases). The germline V gene has CDR1 DFQATT and CDR2 SNEGSKA (reference sequence). This CDR3 has 11 amino acids. The CDR3 loop is CVMEGSNEQFF. The CDR3 region has the DNA TGCGTTATGGAGGGTAGCAATGAGCAGTTCTTC.

This clone has only a few counts. V and J are TRBV5-1 and TRBJ1-1, with TRBD1 identical over 8 bases. Germline trimming cut 4 bases from V and 1 base from J; bases unmatched to any gene: 12. Germline V gives CDR1 SGHRS, CDR2 YFSETQ. CDR3 length: 17 residues. CDR3 nucleotides: TGCGCCAGCAGCCGGGGACAGGCGACGAATACGAACACTGAAGCTTTCTTT. It yields the protein CASSRGQATNTNTEAFF.

The gene calls are TRBV11-3 and TRBJ2-3, with D perhaps matching TRBD2 (6 bases). V lost 3 bases and J lost 2, with 9 bases in between. This CDR3 comprises 14 residues. CDR1 and CDR2 (germline): SGHNT, YENEEA. The CDR3 loop is CASSFGGNTDTQYF. The CDR3 DNA is TGTGCCAGCAGCTTCGGAGGGAACACAGATACGCAGTATTTT.

The chain combines TRBV7-2 with TRBJ1-1; TRBD1 might be the D (5 bases). The ends were cut back, 5 bases at V and 4 bases at J, with 11 bases in the middle. CDR3 length equals 13 residues. Per germline, CDR1 SGHTA and CDR2 FQGNSA. CDR3 DNA sequence: TGTGCCAGCAGCGTGCGCCAGGGCACTGAAGCTTTCTTT. Amino acid sequence: CASSVRQGTEAFF.